The 21 T cell receptor beta chains in this list originate from one sample, sequenced in a study of T cell repertoires in cytomegalovirus infection. From the reads, TCRdb called clonotypes with MiXCR, one entry per CDR3 protein. The sample lists 300,000 to 400,000 distinct CDR3 sequences; almost 30% were seen once. These receptors are not linked to any known antigen. The sequencing here drew on cultured PBMCs, taken from culture after CMV antigen stimulation. These receptors all stem from a human donor in good health (CMV status not recorded). Some clones in this sample may be carry-over from other donors' samples.

This clonotype was found a few times. The rearrangement links TRBV12-3 or TRBV12-4 to TRBJ2-1; no firm D call. CDR3 length: 10 amino acids. V was shortened by 9 bases and J by 12 bases, with 12 bases between the two germline ends. The CDR3 nucleotides are TGTGCCAGTTCTCTGGAAAGGCAGTTCTTC. Translated: CASSLERQFF.

The chain uses TRBV5-1 and TRBJ1-6; TRBD1 matches 8 bases. CDR3 length equals 16 residues. Trimming removed 0 bases from V and 9 bases from J; junction bases left unmatched: 8. The germline V gene encodes CDR1 SGHRS and CDR2 YFSETQ. This CDR3 is CASSLEIVTGASPLHF. The DNA for the CDR3 is TGCGCCAGCAGCTTGGAAATCGTGACAGGGGCTTCACCCCTCCACTTT.

The CDR3 reads CASSKDRGLPSGANVLTF. The CDR3 bases are TGTGCCAGCAGTAAGGACAGGGGGCTTCCCTCTGGGGCCAACGTCCTGACTTTC. The J gene is TRBJ2-6, the V gene TRBV6-1, with 11 bases aligning to TRBD1. Trimming removed 5 bases from V and 0 bases from J; junction bases left unmatched: 6. Germline CDR1 is MNHNS and CDR2 is SASEGT. The CDR3 is 18 amino acids.

This clonotype has a handful of counts. The chain carries TRBV7-9 and TRBJ2-7, with TRBD2 matching 13 bases. The ends lost 5 bases at V and 5 bases at J; junction bases unmatched: 9. This CDR3 is built from 16 residues. Germline V gives CDR1 SEHNR, CDR2 FQNEAQ (reference sequence). In DNA, the CDR3 is TGTGCCAGCAGCCACCGGACTAGCGGGAGACAAAACGAGCAGTACTTC. As protein: CASSHRTSGRQNEQYF. The variable domain in full, with the rest retrieved from reference TRBV7-9 and TRBJ2-7, is DTGVSQNPRHKITKRGQNVTFRCDPISEHNRLYWYRQTLGQGPEFLTYFQNEAQLEKSRLLSDRFSAERPKGSFSTLEIQRTEQGDSAMYLCASSHRTSGRQNEQYFGPGTRLTVT.

A single count supports this clonotype. The rearrangement links TRBV20-1 to TRBJ1-1, with 7 bases aligning to TRBD1. V lost 3 bases to trimming and J lost 4 bases; unmatched junction nucleotides: 14. Germline CDR1 reads DFQATT; CDR2 reads SNEGSKA (reference sequence). This CDR3 is built from 16 residues. CDR3 nucleotides: TGCAGTGCTAGCACCGACAGGGCCGTGGGGGGCACTGAAGCTTTCTTT. Translation gives CSASTDRAVGGTEAFF.

This chain joins TRBV15 and TRBJ2-1; perhaps TRBD2 as D (6 bases). Germline loops: CDR1 LNHNV, CDR2 YYDKDF (reference sequence). CDR3 size: 15 residues. The V and J ends lost 1 base and 6 bases respectively, with 13 bases between them. The DNA for the CDR3 is TGTGCCACCAGCAGAGGGGGGACTGTTATCAATGAGCAGTTCTTC. Translation gives CATSRGGTVINEQFF. Using reference TRBV15 and TRBJ2-1 for the parts outside the CDR3, the full variable domain is DAMVIQNPRYQVTQFGKPVTLSCSQTLNHNVMYWYQQKSSQAPKLLFHYYDKDFNNEADTPDNFQSRRPNTSFCFLDIRSPGLGDTAMYLCATSRGGTVINEQFFGPGTRLTVL.

As regards this clonotype: With a much larger clone just one base away, this may be a read error. V is TRBV7-2 and J is TRBJ1-5; D gene uncertain. Trimming took 5 bases from V and 8 from J, leaving 13 bases between them. CDR3 size: 13 residues. Germline V CDR1 and CDR2: SGHTA, FQGNSA. Here the CDR3 reads CASSPRYNEPQHF. In DNA, the CDR3 is TGTGCCAGCAGCCCTAGGTATAATGAGCCCCAGCATTTT.

Ten or more counts support this clonotype. The rearrangement links TRBV19 to TRBJ1-5; 11 nucleotides align to TRBD1. The ends lost 4 bases at V and 0 bases at J; junction bases unmatched: 5. CDR1 is LNHDA, CDR2 SQIVND, per germline (reference sequence). The CDR3 is made up of 17 amino acids. CDR3 bases: TGTGCCAGTAGTACGGGACAGGGGGGAAATAGCAATCAGCCCCAGCATTTT. This sequence encodes CASSTGQGGNSNQPQHF.

J is TRBJ2-1 and V is TRBV7-8, with unresolved D. There are 14 residues in the CDR3. CDR1 is SGHVS, CDR2 FQNEAQ, per germline. The ends were cut back, 1 base at V and 3 bases at J, with 7 bases in the middle. The CDR3, as DNA: TGTGCCAGCAGCTTAGAAGATAGCTACAATGAGCAGTTCTTC. This sequence encodes CASSLEDSYNEQFF.

Worth noting for this clonotype: Its ends do not fully match the called genes, so a read error is possible. This rearrangement joins TRBV12-3 or TRBV12-4 to TRBJ1-1; no firm D call. This CDR3 is built from 11 residues. CDR3 DNA sequence: TGTGCCAGCAGTGATACTTTTGAAGCCTTCTTT. This encodes CASSDTFEAFF.

This clonotype was recorded a few times. This chain uses TRBV28 with TRBJ1-5, with 7 bases that match TRBD1. Germline V lookup: CDR1 MDHEN, CDR2 SYDVKM. With V trimmed by 6 bases and J by 7 bases, 15 bases remained unmatched. The CDR3 extends over 16 amino acids. In DNA, the CDR3 is TGTGCCAGCAGCCTTTTTGACAGGGTGGACCGCCAGCCCCAGCATTTT. Translated, it gives CASSLFDRVDRQPQHF.

The chain recombines TRBV29-1 with TRBJ2-5, with D unclear. Looked up from germline, CDR1 is SQVTM and CDR2 is ANQGSEA. V lost 2 bases and J 5 bases, leaving 9 bases between the germline ends. The CDR3 totals 12 residues. The CDR3 DNA reads as TGCAGCGTTGAATTCGTCCGGGAGACCCAGTACTTC. It translates to CSVEFVRETQYF.

The V and J genes are TRBV6-5 and TRBJ2-6; D is unclear. Germline V gene lookup returns CDR1 MNHEY and CDR2 SVGAGI. CDR3 size: 14 residues. V was cut by 2 bases and J by 2 bases, with 4 bases left in between. The CDR3 loop is CASSYTTGANVLTF. The CDR3, as DNA: TGTGCCAGCAGTTACACTACTGGGGCCAACGTCCTGACTTTC.

The sample holds many counts of this clonotype. This chain connects TRBV7-8 to TRBJ2-2; D unresolved. Trimming pared 2 bases from V and 5 bases from J, leaving 15 bases between. CDR1 is SGHVS, CDR2 FQNEAQ, per germline. The CDR3 is 16 amino acids. The CDR3, as DNA: TGTGCCAGCAGCTTATCCGCCAGACCCCTGACCGGGGAGCTGTTTTTT. Its translation: CASSLSARPLTGELFF.

The table lists this clonotype with many counts. The J gene is TRBJ2-1, the V gene TRBV7-2; TRBD2 aligns across 9 bases. The V and J ends lost 3 bases and 4 bases, in that order; junction bases with no gene match: 1. Germline CDR1 is SGHTA and CDR2 is FQGNSA. The CDR3 spans 14 residues. In DNA form, the CDR3 reads TGTGCCAGCAGCTTGGGACTAGCATACAATGAGCAGTTCTTC. This encodes CASSLGLAYNEQFF.

The rearrangement links TRBV19 to TRBJ2-2; 8 bases fit TRBD2. J was trimmed by 2 bases and V by 7 bases; bases with no gene match: 6. Germline values: CDR1 LNHDA, CDR2 SQIVND (reference sequence). The CDR3 sequence is 15 residues long. The CDR3 sequence: CASTVLAGNTGELFF. CDR3 DNA: TGTGCCAGTACCGTTCTAGCGGGCAACACCGGGGAGCTGTTTTTT.

V gene TRBV10-3 combines with J gene TRBJ2-5; 14 bases are a match to TRBD2. The length of the CDR3 is 15 residues. V shed 4 bases and J 5 bases; nucleotides not matched to a gene: 3. Germline V gene data show CDR1 as ENHRY and CDR2 as SYGVKD. The CDR3 sequence: CAISGRLAGGETQYF. For the CDR3, the DNA is TGTGCCATCAGTGGAAGACTAGCGGGAGGGGAGACCCAGTACTTC.

The chain carries TRBV29-1 and TRBJ1-1; D uncertain. This CDR3 has 13 amino acids. Germline V gene sequence: CDR1 SQVTM, CDR2 ANQGSEA. V lost 3 bases and J lost 1, with 9 bases in between. The CDR3 region is CSVDRVRNTEAFF. Written as DNA, the CDR3 is TGCAGCGTTGATCGGGTCAGGAACACTGAAGCTTTCTTT.

This chain connects TRBV19 to TRBJ1-1; the D is unclear. The V end was cut by 7 bases, the J end by 2 bases, with 8 bases between. Looked up from germline, CDR1 is LNHDA and CDR2 is SQIVND (reference sequence). The CDR3 has 12 amino acids. The CDR3 DNA reads TGTGCCAGTAATTTCGGAAACACTGAAGCTTTCTTT. Translated, it gives CASNFGNTEAFF.

This chain joins TRBV13 and TRBJ1-1; D not certain. The CDR3 is 15 residues long. Germline V CDR1 and CDR2: PRHDT, FYEKMQ (reference sequence). V shed 1 base and J shed 1 base, with 10 bases lying between them. CDR3 loop: CASSLEDTGNTEAFF. The DNA of the CDR3 is TGTGCCAGCAGCTTAGAAGACACTGGGAACACTGAAGCTTTCTTT.

The gene calls are TRBV7-2 and TRBJ2-2; D unclear. CDR1 and CDR2 (germline): SGHTA, FQGNSA. The CDR3 is made up of 15 amino acids. Trimming shortened V by 0 bases and J by 3 bases, and 8 bases separated the two germline ends. The CDR3 bases are TGTGCCAGCAGCTTAGCCCTCACGGACACCGGGGAGCTGTTTTTT. Encoded protein: CASSLALTDTGELFF.